This T cell receptor (beta chain) was recovered during a study of blood T cell repertoires in COVID-19. Germline V CDR1 and CDR2: WSHSY, SAAADI. The CDR3 totals 15 residues. The ends lost 8 bases at V and 2 bases at J; junction bases unmatched: 8. Only in-frame clones appear in the TCRdb table, and some are missing; sequencing was by immunoSEQ multiplex PCR. The sample has approximately 38,000 clones, roughly 87% seen once. The source material was peripheral blood. This TCR came from a human donor in a cohort sampled during active COVID-19. The chain carries TRBV10-2 and TRBJ2-7; 11 nucleotides match TRBD2. The CDR3 DNA is TGCGCCAGCGGGGAGGGTAGCGGGGGGGCCTACGAGCAGTACTTC. Amino acids: CASGEGSGGAYEQYF.